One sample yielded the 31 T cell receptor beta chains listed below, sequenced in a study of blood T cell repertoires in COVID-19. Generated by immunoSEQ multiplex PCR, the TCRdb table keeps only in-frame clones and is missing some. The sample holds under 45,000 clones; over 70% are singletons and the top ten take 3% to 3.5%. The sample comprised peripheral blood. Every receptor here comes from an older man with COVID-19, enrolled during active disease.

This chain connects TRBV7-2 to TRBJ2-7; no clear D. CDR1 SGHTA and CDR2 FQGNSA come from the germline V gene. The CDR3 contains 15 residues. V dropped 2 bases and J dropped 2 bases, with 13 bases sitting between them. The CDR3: CASSLSPPVAYEQYF. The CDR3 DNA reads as TGTGCCAGCAGCTTAAGCCCCCCCGTAGCCTACGAGCAGTACTTC.

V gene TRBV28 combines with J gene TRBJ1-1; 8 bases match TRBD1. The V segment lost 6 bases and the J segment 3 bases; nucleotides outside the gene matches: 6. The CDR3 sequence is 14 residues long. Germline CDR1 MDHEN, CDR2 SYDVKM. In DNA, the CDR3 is TGTGCCAGCAGCCCTGCAGGGGGCCACACTGAAGCTTTCTTT. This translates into CASSPAGGHTEAFF. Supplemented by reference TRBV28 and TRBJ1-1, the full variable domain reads DVKVTQSSRYLVKRTGEKVFLECVQDMDHENMFWYRQDPGLGLRLIYFSYDVKMKEKGDIPEGYSVSREKKERFSLILESASTNQTSMYLCASSPAGGHTEAFFGQGTRLTVV.

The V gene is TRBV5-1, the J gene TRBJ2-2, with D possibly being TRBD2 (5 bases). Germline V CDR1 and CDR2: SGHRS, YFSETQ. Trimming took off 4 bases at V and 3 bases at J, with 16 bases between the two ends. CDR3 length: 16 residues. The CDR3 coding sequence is TGCGCCAGCAGCGGGAAGGACTCGCCGGACACCGGGGAGCTGTTTTTT. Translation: CASSGKDSPDTGELFF.

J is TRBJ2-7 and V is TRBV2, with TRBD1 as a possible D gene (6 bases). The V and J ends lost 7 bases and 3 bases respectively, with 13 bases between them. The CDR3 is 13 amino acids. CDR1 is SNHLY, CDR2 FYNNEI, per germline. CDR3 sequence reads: CASTPGAFYEQYF. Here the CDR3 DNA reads TGTGCCAGCACTCCAGGGGCCTTCTACGAGCAGTACTTC.

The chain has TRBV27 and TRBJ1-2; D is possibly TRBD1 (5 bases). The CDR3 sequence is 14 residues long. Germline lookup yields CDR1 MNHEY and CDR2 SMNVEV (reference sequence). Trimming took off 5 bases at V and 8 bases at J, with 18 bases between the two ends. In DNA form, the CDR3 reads TGTGCCAGCAGTAGGAGGGGCCACTCGACGGGCTACACCTTC. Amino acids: CASSRRGHSTGYTF.

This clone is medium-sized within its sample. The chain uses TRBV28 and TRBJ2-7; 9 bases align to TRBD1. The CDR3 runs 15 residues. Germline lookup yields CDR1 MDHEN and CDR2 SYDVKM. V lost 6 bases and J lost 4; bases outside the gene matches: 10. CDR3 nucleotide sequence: TGTGCCAGCAGGCCTCCGGGACAGGGAAAGTACGAGCAGTACTTC. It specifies CASRPPGQGKYEQYF. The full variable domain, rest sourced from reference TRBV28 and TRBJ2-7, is DVKVTQSSRYLVKRTGEKVFLECVQDMDHENMFWYRQDPGLGLRLIYFSYDVKMKEKGDIPEGYSVSREKKERFSLILESASTNQTSMYLCASRPPGQGKYEQYFGPGTRLTVT.

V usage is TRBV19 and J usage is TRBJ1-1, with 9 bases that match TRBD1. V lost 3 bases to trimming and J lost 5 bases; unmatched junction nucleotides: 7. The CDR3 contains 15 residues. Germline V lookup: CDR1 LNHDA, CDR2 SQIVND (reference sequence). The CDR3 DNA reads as TGTGCCAGTAGTATTTCAGTGACAGGGGGGACTGAAGCTTTCTTT. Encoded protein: CASSISVTGGTEAFF.

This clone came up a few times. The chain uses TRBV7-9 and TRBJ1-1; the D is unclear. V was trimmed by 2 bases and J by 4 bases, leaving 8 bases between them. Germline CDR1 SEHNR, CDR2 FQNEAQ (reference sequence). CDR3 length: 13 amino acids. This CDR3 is CASSLTRGTEAFF. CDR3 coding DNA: TGTGCCAGCAGCTTAACACGAGGCACTGAAGCTTTCTTT.

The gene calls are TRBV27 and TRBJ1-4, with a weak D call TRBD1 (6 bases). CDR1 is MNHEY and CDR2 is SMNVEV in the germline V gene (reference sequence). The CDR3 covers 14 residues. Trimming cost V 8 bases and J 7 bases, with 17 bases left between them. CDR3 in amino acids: CASASQGKGEKLFF. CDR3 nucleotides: TGTGCCAGCGCCTCACAGGGAAAGGGTGAAAAACTGTTTTTT.

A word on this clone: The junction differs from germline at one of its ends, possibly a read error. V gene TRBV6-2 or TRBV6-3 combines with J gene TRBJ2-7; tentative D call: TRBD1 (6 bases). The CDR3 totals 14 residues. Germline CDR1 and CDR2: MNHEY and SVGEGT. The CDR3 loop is CASSYFGQRYEQYF. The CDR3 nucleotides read TGTGCCAGCAGCTACTTCGGACAGAGATACGAGCAGTACTTC.

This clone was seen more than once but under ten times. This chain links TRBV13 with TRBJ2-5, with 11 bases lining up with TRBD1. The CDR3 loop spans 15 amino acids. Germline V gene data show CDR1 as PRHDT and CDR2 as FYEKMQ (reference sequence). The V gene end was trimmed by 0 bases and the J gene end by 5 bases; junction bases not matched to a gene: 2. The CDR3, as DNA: TGTGCCAGCAGCTTAGGAGGGACAGGGGGTGAGACCCAGTACTTC. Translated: CASSLGGTGGETQYF.

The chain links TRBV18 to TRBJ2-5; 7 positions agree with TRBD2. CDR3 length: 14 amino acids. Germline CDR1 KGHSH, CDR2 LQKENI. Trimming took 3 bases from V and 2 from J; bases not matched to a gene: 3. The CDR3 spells CASSPPSGQETQYF. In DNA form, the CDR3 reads TGTGCCAGCTCACCCCCTAGCGGTCAAGAGACCCAGTACTTC.

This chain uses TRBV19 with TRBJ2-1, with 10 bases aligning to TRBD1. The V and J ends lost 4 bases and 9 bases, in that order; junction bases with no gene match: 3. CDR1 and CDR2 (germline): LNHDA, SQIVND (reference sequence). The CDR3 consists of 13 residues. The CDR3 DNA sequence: TGTGCCAGTAGTAGACAGGGGGCAGGTGAGCAGTTCTTC. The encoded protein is CASSRQGAGEQFF.

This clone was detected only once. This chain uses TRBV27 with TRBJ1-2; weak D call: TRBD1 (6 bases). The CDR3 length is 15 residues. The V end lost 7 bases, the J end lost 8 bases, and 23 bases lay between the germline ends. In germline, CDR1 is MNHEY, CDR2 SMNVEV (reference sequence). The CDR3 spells CASTMRSGVVSGYTF. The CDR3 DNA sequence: TGTGCCAGCACAATGAGGTCAGGGGTAGTGAGCGGCTACACCTTC.

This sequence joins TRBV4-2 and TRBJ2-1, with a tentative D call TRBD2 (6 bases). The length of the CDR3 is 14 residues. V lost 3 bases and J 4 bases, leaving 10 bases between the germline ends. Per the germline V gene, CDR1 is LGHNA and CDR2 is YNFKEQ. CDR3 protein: CASSQGLLYNEQFF. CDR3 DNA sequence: TGTGCCAGCAGCCAGGGACTTTTGTACAATGAGCAGTTCTTC.

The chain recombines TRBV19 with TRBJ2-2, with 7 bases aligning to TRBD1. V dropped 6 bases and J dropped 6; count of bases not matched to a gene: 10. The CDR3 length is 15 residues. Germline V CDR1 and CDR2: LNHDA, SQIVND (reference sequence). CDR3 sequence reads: CASSPFDRDPGELFF. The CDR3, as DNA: TGTGCCAGTAGCCCCTTCGACAGGGACCCCGGGGAGCTGTTTTTT. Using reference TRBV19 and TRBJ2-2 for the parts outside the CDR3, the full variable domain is DGGITQSPKYLFRKEGQNVTLSCEQNLNHDAMYWYRQDPGQGLRLIYYSQIVNDFQKGDIAEGYSVSREKKESFPLTVTSAQKNPTAFYLCASSPFDRDPGELFFGEGSRLTVL.

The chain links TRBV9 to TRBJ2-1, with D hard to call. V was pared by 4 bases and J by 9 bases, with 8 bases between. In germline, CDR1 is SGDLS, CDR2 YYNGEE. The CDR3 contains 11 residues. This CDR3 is CASSSSIEQFF. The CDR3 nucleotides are TGTGCCAGCAGCTCCAGTATTGAGCAGTTCTTC.

CDR3 nucleotide sequence: TGTGCCAGCAGCTTAGCGGACAGAAATCAGCCCCAGCATTTT. Translating it yields CASSLADRNQPQHF. The J gene is TRBJ1-5, the V gene TRBV7-9, with D perhaps matching TRBD1 (6 bases). The CDR3 contains 14 residues. V dropped 0 bases and J dropped 4 bases, with 7 bases sitting between them. Per germline, CDR1 SEHNR and CDR2 FQNEAQ (reference sequence).

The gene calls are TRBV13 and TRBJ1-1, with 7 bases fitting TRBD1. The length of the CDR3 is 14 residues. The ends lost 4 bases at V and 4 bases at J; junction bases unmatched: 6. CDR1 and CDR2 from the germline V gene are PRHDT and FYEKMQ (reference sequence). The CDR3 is CASSYYRGGTEAFF. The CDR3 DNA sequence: TGTGCCAGCAGCTACTACAGGGGAGGCACTGAAGCTTTCTTT.

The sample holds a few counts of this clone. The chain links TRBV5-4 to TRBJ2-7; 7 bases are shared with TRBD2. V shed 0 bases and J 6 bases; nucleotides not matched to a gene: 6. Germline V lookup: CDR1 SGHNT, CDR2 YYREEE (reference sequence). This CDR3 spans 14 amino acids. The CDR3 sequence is CASSLAWGEGEQYF. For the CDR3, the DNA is TGTGCCAGCAGCTTGGCCTGGGGGGAGGGCGAGCAGTACTTC.

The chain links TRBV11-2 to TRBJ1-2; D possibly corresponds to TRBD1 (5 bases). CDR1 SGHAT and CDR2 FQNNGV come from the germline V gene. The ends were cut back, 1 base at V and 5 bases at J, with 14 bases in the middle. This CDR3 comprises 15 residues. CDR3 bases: TGTGCCAGCAGCTTAGCGGGTAGGGGCGAGTATGGCTACACCTTC. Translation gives CASSLAGRGEYGYTF.

The CDR3 region has the DNA TGTGCCAGCAGTGACGCGGCAGGGAATATTCGGTCGGCTAATGAAAAACTGTTTTTT. This sequence encodes CASSDAAGNIRSANEKLFF. The chain joins TRBV6-1 to TRBJ1-4, with D maybe TRBD1 (5 bases). This CDR3 comprises 19 residues. V lost 3 bases and J 3 bases, leaving 23 bases between the germline ends. CDR1 is MNHNS, CDR2 SASEGT, per germline.

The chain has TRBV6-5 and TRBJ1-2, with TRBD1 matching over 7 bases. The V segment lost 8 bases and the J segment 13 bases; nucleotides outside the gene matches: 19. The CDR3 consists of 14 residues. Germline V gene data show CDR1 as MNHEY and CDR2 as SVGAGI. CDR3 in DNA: TGTGCCAGCGGCCAAGACAGGGCTAACTATGGCGTCACCTTC. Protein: CASGQDRANYGVTF.

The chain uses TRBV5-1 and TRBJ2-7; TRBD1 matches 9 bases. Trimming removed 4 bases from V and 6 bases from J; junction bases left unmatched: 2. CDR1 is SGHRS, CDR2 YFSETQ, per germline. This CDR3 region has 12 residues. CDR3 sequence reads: CASSRQGGEQYF. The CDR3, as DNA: TGCGCCAGCAGCAGACAGGGGGGCGAGCAGTACTTC.

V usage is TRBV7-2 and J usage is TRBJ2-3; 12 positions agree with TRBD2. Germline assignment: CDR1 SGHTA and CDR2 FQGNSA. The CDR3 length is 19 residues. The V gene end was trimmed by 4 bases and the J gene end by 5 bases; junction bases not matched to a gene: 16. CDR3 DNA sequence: TGTGCCAGCAGCTCCCCCTGGAGAAGTCGACTAGCGGGAGTAGATACGCAGTATTTT. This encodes CASSSPWRSRLAGVDTQYF.

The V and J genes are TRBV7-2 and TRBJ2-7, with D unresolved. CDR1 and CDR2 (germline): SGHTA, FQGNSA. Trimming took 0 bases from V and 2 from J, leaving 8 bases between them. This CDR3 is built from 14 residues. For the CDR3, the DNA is TGTGCCAGCAGCTTAGCATCCAGAACCTACGAGCAGTACTTC. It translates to CASSLASRTYEQYF.

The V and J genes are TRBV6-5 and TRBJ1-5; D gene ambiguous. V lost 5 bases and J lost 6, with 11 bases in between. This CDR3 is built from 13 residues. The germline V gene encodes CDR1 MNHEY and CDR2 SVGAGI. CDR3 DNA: TGTGCCAGCAGTCTAGGATCGTCTCAGCCCCAGCATTTT. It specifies CASSLGSSQPQHF.

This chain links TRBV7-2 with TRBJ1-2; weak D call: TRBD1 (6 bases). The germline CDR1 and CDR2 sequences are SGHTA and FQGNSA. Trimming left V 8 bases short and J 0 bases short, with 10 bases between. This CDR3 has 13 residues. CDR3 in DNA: TGTGCCAGCCGGGGGGCTTCTAACTATGGCTACACCTTC. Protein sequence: CASRGASNYGYTF.

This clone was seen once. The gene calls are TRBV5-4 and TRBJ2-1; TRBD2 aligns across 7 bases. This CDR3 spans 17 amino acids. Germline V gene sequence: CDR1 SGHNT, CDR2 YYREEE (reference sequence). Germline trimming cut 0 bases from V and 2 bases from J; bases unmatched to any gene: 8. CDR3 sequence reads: CASSLGGGRRAYNEQFF. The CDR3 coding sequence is TGTGCCAGCAGCTTGGGGGGCGGGAGAAGGGCCTACAATGAGCAGTTCTTC.

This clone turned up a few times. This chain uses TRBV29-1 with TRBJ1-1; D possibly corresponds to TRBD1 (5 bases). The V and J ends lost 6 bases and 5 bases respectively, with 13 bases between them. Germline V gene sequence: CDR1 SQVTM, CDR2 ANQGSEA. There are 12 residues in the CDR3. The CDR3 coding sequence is TGCAGCGTGGCCGGCAGGGTTACTGAAGCTTTCTTT. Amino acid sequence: CSVAGRVTEAFF.

CDR3 DNA sequence: TGTGCCAGCAGCGGAATGGCGCTGGCGGGATCTAGCACAGATACGCAGTATTTT. This translates into CASSGMALAGSSTDTQYF. This chain joins TRBV5-5 and TRBJ2-3, with a tentative D call TRBD2 (6 bases). Germline CDR1 and CDR2: SGHKS and YYEKEE (reference sequence). Trimming left V 4 bases short and J 0 bases short, with 21 bases between. The CDR3 is made up of 18 amino acids.